These 10 T cell receptor beta chains originate from one sample sequenced in a study of graft-versus-host responses after intestinal transplantation. Intraepithelial plus lamina propria lymphocytes were released by processing graft tissue. Generated by immunoSEQ multiplex PCR, the TCRdb table keeps only in-frame clones and is missing some. The table has 15,000 to 20,000 clones, 83% seen once. The sequencing here drew on ileum tissue, taken approximately 590 days after intestinal transplantation. These receptors originate from a human patient who received an intestinal transplant, so some T cells may come from the graft donor.

The V gene is TRBV2, the J gene TRBJ1-2, with a tentative D call TRBD1 (5 bases). Trimming took 4 bases from V and 3 from J, leaving 15 bases between them. CDR1 and CDR2 (germline): SNHLY, FYNNEI. This CDR3 is built from 15 residues. The CDR3 nucleotides are TGTGCCAGCAGTGTAAGGCAGGGAAGCCACTATGGCTACACCTTC. This sequence encodes CASSVRQGSHYGYTF.

This chain joins TRBV21-1 and TRBJ2-5. TRBV21-1 is listed as a pseudogene. The CDR3 is 14 residues long. CDR3 residues: CASSKNPSQETQYF. In nucleotides, the CDR3 is TGTGCCAGCAGCAAAAACCCCTCTCAAGAGACCCAGTACTTC.

The V call is TRBV2, the J call TRBJ2-1; 9 nucleotides agree with TRBD1. The CDR3 covers 14 residues. Germline values: CDR1 SNHLY, CDR2 FYNNEI. Unmatched junction bases numbered 8, after V lost 5 bases and J lost 9 bases. The CDR3 spells CASSPGQGSPEQFF. In DNA form, the CDR3 reads TGTGCCAGCAGTCCGGGACAGGGATCCCCTGAGCAGTTCTTC.

The V gene is TRBV5-1, the J gene TRBJ1-1, with 8 bases aligning to TRBD1. J gave up 5 bases and V 4 bases, and 10 bases lay outside the gene matches. Germline V CDR1 and CDR2: SGHRS, YFSETQ. CDR3 length equals 15 residues. The CDR3 reads CASSARQGTKTEAFF. CDR3 sequence (DNA): TGCGCCAGCAGCGCCCGACAGGGGACGAAAACTGAAGCTTTCTTT.

The chain combines TRBV7-9 with TRBJ2-3; the match to TRBD2 covers 11 bases. CDR1 is SEHNR, CDR2 FQNEAQ, per germline (reference sequence). The CDR3 totals 15 residues. V lost 6 bases to trimming and J lost 1 base; unmatched junction nucleotides: 3. As DNA, the CDR3 is TGTGCCAGCAGTACTAGCGGGGGCCGCACAGATACGCAGTATTTT. As protein: CASSTSGGRTDTQYF.

J is TRBJ2-1 and V is TRBV5-1; maybe TRBD1 (6 bases). The V gene's germline CDR1 is SGHRS and CDR2 YFSETQ. CDR3 length equals 15 residues. V lost 1 base and J lost 4, with 12 bases in between. In DNA, the CDR3 is TGCGCCAGCAGCTTGAGGTCAGGGGATTACAATGAGCAGTTCTTC. Its translation is CASSLRSGDYNEQFF.

This clone was picked up one time. The genes are TRBV6-1 and TRBJ2-3; D remains ambiguous. Germline assignment: CDR1 MNHNS and CDR2 SASEGT. The V end lost 1 base, the J end lost 6 bases, and 8 bases lay between the germline ends. This CDR3 has 13 amino acids. The CDR3 DNA reads as TGTGCCAGCAGTGAAGTGTTTGCGGATACGCAGTATTTT. It encodes CASSEVFADTQYF.

This clone was detected once. This rearrangement joins TRBV7-9 to TRBJ2-3, with D perhaps being TRBD1 or TRBD2 (5 bases each). Germline CDR1 is SEHNR and CDR2 is FQNEAQ (reference sequence). The CDR3 extends over 12 amino acids. V was clipped by 5 bases and J by 5 bases, with 8 bases between them. The CDR3 loop is CASSRDGDTQYF. CDR3 nucleotides: TGTGCCAGCAGCCGGGACGGAGATACGCAGTATTTT.

The J gene is TRBJ2-3, the V gene TRBV5-6, with D tentatively TRBD1 (5 bases). This CDR3 region has 15 residues. Germline CDR1 SGHDT, CDR2 YYEEEE. Trimming left V 4 bases short and J 0 bases short, with 12 bases between. CDR3 amino acids: CASSAGRLSTDTQYF. The DNA of the CDR3 is TGTGCCAGCAGCGCAGGGCGGTTAAGCACAGATACGCAGTATTTT.

This chain uses TRBV27 with TRBJ1-5, with a weak D call TRBD1 (5 bases). Germline V CDR1 and CDR2: MNHEY, SMNVEV (reference sequence). This CDR3 has 14 amino acids. V lost 3 bases to trimming and J lost 2 bases, with 8 bases between them. The CDR3 reads CASSLMGGNQPQHF. The CDR3, as DNA: TGTGCCAGCAGTTTGATGGGGGGCAATCAGCCCCAGCATTTT.